This entry concerns a single T cell receptor (beta chain). The antigen is not known. The data stem from a study of early stage breast cancer tumors. Study-level findings and limits: Chain pairing and CD4, CD8 or FOXP3 expression were not captured.

Assay used: immunoSEQ multiplex PCR; TCRdb lists only in-frame clones, some missing. Altogether more than 60,000 clones are present, roughly three quarters being singletons, with the ten largest covering 3.5%. Per germline, CDR1 MDHEN and CDR2 SYDVKM. The CDR3 has 14 amino acids. V dropped 5 bases and J dropped 7; count of bases not matched to a gene: 8. Sequenced input: blood. The gene calls are TRBV28 and TRBJ2-5; 9 bases fit TRBD2. The receptor was isolated from a person between 55 and 69 years old with breast cancer. For the CDR3, the DNA is TGTGCCAGCAGTCCGCCTGGGACTAGCCGGACCCAGTACTTC. Protein product: CASSPPGTSRTQYF.